Sequencing of this TCR beta chain was carried out in a study of response to subunit inactivated influenza vaccine. Points from the study as a whole: That few new T cells are recruited by each seasonal influenza vaccination was the authors' suggestion.

Via MiXCR, TCRdb re-called the RT-PCR reads, giving one row per CDR3 protein. The repertoire includes approximately 530,000 distinct CDR3 sequences, 6% to 9% of them detected once, and roughly 13% sits in the top ten. J lost 2 bases, V lost 10 bases, and 8 bases had no gene match. This CDR3 is built from 17 residues. CDR1 is ENHRY and CDR2 is SYGVKD in the germline V gene. This clonotype turned up a few times. Its antigen is currently unknown. The clonotype was recovered from a man aged 50-75 years who received an inactivated influenza vaccine. The gene calls are TRBV10-3 and TRBJ2-1, with 16 bases lining up with TRBD2. The sample was PBMCs from blood, taken less than 30 months after vaccination. The CDR3 DNA reads TGTGCCACCGATGGGACTAGCGGGAGGGGAACCTACAATGAGCAGTTCTTC. Protein sequence: CATDGTSGRGTYNEQFF.